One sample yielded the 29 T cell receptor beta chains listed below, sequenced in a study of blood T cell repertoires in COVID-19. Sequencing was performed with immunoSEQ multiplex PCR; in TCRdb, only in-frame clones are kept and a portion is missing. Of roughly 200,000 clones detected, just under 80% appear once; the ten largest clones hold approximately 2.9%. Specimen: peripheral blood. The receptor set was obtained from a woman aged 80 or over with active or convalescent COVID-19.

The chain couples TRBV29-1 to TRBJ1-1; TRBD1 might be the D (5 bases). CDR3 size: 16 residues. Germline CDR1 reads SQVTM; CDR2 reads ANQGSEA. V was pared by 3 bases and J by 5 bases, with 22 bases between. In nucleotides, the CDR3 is TGCAGCGTTGATTGGGGCGATAAGGGTCTGGCAACTGAAGCTTTCTTT. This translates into CSVDWGDKGLATEAFF.

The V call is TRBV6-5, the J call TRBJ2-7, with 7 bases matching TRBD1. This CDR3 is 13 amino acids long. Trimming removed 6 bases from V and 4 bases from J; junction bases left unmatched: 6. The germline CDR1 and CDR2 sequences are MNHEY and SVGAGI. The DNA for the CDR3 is TGTGCCAGCAGCGGGGACAGAACATACGAGCAGTACTTC. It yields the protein CASSGDRTYEQYF.

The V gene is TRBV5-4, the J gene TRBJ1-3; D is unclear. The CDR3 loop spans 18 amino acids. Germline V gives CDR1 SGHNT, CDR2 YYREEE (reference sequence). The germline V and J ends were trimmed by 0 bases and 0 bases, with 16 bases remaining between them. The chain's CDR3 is CASSLGTLGAFSGNTIYF. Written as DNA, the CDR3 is TGTGCCAGCAGCTTGGGGACCTTGGGAGCCTTCTCTGGAAACACCATATATTTT.

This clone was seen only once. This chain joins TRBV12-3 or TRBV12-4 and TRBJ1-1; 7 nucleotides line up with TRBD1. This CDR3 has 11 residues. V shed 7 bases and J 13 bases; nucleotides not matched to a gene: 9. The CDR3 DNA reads TGTGCCAGCACCTATGGACAGGAGGGTTTCTTT. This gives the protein CASTYGQEGFF.

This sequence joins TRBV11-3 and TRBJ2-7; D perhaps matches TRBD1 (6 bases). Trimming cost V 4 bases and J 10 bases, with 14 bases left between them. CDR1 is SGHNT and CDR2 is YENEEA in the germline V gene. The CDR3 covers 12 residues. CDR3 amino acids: CASSSSRDKQYF. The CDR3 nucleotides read TGTGCCAGCAGCTCCTCCCGGGACAAACAGTACTTC. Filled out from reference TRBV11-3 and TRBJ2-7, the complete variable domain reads EAGVVQSPRYKIIEKKQPVAFWCNPISGHNTLYWYLQNLGQGPELLIRYENEEAVDDSQLPKDRFSAERLKGVDSTLKIQPAELGDSAVYLCASSSSRDKQYFGPGTRLTVT.

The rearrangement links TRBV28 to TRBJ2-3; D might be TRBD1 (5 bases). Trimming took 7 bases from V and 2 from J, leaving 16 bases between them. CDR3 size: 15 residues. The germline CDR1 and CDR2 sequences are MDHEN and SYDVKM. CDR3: CASTSGQTDTDTQYF. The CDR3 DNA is TGTGCCAGCACCTCAGGGCAAACTGACACAGATACGCAGTATTTT.

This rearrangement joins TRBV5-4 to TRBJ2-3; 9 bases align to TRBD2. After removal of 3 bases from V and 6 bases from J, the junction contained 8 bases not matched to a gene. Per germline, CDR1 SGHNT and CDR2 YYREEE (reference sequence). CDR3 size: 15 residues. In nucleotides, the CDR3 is TGTGCCAGCAGCTGGGGAGGCGGGGGGGCTGATACGCAGTATTTT. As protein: CASSWGGGGADTQYF.

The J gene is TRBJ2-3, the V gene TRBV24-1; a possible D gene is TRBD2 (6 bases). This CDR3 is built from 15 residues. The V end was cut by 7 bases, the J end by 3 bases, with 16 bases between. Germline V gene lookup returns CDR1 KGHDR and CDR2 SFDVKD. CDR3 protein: CATRGTGEKTDTQYF. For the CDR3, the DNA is TGTGCCACCAGAGGAACGGGGGAGAAAACAGATACGCAGTATTTT.

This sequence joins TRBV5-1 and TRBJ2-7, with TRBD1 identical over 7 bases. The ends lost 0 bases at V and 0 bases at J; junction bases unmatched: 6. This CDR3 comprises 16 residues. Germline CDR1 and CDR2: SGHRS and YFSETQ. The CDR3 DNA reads TGCGCCAGCAGCTTGGCTCCGACAGGGCTCTCCTACGAGCAGTACTTC. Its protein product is CASSLAPTGLSYEQYF.

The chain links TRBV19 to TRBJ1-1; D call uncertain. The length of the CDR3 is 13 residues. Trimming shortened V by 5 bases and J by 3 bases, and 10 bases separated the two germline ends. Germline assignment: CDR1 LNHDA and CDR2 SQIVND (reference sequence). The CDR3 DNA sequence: TGTGCCAGTAGTTCCGCGTTCTACACTGAAGCTTTCTTT. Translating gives CASSSAFYTEAFF.

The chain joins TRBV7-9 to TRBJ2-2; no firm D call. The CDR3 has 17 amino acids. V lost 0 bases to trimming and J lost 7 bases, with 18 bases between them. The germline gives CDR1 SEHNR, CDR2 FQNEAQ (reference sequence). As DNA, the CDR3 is TGTGCCAGCAGCTTAGCCCCGTATCTGAGAGGCTACGGGGAGCTGTTTTTT. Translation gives CASSLAPYLRGYGELFF. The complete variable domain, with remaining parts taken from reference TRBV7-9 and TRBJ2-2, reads DTGVSQNPRHKITKRGQNVTFRCDPISEHNRLYWYRQTLGQGPEFLTYFQNEAQLEKSRLLSDRFSAERPKGSFSTLEIQRTEQGDSAMYLCASSLAPYLRGYGELFFGEGSRLTVL.

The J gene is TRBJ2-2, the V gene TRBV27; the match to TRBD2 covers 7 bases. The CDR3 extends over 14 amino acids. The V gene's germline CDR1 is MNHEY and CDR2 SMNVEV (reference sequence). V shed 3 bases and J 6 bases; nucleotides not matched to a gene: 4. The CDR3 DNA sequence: TGTGCCAGCAGTTTCGGGCTAGCGGCCGGGGAGCTGTTTTTT. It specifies CASSFGLAAGELFF.

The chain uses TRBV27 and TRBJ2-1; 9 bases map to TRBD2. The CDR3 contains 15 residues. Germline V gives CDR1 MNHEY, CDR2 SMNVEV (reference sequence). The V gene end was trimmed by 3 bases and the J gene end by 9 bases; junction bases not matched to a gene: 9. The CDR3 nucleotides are TGTGCCAGCAGTTTCGGAGCGGGGGGCCCTCTTGAGCAGTTCTTC. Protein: CASSFGAGGPLEQFF.

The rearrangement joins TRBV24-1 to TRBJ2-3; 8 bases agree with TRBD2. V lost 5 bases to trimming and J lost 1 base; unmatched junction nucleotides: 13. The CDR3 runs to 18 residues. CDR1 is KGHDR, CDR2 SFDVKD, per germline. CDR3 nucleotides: TGTGCCACCAGTGTCGGGGGGGGTCGGGACCTCGGCACAGATACGCAGTATTTT. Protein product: CATSVGGGRDLGTDTQYF.

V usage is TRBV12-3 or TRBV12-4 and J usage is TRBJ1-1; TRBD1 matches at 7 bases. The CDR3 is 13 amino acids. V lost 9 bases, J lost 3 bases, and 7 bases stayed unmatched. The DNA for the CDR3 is TGTGCCAGTTCGGAAACAGGGGACACTGAAGCTTTCTTT. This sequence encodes CASSETGDTEAFF.

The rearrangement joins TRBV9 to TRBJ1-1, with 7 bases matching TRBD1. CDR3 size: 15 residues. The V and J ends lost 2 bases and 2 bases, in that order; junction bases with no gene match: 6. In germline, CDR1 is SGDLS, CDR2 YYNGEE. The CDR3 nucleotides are TGTGCCAGCAGCGTCGGGGGACAGCTAAACACTGAAGCTTTCTTT. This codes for CASSVGGQLNTEAFF.

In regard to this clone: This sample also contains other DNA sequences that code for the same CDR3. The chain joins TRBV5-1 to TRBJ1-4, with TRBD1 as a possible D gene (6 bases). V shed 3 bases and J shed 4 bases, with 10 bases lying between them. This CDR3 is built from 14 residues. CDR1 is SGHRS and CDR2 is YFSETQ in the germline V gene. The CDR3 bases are TGCGCCAGCAGCTCCGACAGGTATAATGAAAAACTGTTTTTT. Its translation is CASSSDRYNEKLFF.

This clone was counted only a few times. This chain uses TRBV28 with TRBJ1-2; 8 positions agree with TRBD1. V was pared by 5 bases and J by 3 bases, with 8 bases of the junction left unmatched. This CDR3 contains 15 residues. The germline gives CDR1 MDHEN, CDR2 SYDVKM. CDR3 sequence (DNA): TGTGCCAGCAGTAAAGGACAGGGTCATGACTATGGCTACACCTTC. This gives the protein CASSKGQGHDYGYTF.

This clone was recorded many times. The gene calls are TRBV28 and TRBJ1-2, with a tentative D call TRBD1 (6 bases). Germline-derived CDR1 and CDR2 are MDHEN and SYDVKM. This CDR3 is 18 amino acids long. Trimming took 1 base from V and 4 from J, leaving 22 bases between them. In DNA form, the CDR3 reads TGTGCCAGCAGTTTATTCTCCCAGGGGACGGGCAGCCCCTATGGCTACACCTTC. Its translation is CASSLFSQGTGSPYGYTF.

CDR3 bases: TGCGCCAGCAGTAGCGGGGGGGCCCCGGAGACCCAGTACTTC. It is translated as CASSSGGAPETQYF. The chain carries TRBV5-1 and TRBJ2-5; 11 bases are a match to TRBD2. The CDR3 totals 14 residues. The junction had 5 bases not matched to a gene; V was cut back by 5 bases and J by 5 bases. In germline, CDR1 is SGHRS, CDR2 YFSETQ.

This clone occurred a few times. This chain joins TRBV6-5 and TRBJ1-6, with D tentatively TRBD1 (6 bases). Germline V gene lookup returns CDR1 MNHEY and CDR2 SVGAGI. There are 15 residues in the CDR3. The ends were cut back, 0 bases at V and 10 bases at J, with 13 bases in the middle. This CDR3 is CASSYSTNRDSPLHF. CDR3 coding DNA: TGTGCCAGCAGTTACTCCACTAACAGGGACTCACCCCTCCACTTT.

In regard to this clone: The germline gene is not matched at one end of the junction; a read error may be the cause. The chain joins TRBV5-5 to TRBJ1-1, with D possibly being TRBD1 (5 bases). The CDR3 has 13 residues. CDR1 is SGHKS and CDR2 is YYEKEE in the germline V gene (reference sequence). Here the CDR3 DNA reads TGTGCCAGCAGCTTTTTCCCCGGGACTGCAGCTTTCTTT. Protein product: CASSFFPGTAAFF.

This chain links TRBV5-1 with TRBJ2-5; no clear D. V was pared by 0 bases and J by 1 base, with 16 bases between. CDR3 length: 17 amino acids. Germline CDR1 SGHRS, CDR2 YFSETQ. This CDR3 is CASSLVATTASQETQYF. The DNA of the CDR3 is TGCGCCAGCAGCTTGGTGGCCACTACCGCTTCCCAAGAGACCCAGTACTTC.

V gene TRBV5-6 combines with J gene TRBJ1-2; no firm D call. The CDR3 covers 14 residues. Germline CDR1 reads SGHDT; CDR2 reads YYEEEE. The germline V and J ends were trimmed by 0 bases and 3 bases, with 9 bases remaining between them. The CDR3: CASSLAGSHYGYTF. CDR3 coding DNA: TGTGCCAGCAGCTTGGCAGGCAGTCACTATGGCTACACCTTC.

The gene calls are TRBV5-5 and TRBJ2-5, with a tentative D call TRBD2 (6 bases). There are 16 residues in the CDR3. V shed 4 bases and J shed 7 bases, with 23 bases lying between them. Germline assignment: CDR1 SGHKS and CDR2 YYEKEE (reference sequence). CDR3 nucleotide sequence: TGTGCCAGCAGCCCTAGGGACTTTTCGCCTCACATGACCCAGTACTTC. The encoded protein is CASSPRDFSPHMTQYF.

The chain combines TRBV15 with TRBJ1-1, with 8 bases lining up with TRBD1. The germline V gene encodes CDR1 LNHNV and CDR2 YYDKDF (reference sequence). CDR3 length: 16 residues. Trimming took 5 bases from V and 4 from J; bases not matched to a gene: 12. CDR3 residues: CATSGTKGTGGTEAFF. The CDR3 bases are TGTGCCACCAGCGGGACTAAGGGGACAGGAGGCACTGAAGCTTTCTTT.

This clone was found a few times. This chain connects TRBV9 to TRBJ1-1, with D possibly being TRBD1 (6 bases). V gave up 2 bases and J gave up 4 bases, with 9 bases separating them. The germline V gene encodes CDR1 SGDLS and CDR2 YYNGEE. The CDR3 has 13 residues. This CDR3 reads CASSVSTGTEAFF. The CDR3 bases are TGTGCCAGCAGCGTGTCGACAGGCACTGAAGCTTTCTTT.

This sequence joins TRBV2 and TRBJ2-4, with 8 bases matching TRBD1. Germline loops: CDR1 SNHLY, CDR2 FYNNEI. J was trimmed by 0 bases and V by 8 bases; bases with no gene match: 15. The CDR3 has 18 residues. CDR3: CASSRPQGAALAKNIQYF. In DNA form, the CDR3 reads TGTGCCAGCTCTCGTCCCCAGGGGGCTGCGTTAGCCAAAAACATTCAGTACTTC.

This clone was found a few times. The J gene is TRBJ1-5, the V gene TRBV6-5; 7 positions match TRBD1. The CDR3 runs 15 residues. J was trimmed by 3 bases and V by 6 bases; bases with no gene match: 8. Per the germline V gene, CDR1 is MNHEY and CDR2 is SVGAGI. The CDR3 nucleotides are TGTGCCAGCAGACCGACAGGGAGGTACAATCAGCCCCAGCATTTT. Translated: CASRPTGRYNQPQHF.